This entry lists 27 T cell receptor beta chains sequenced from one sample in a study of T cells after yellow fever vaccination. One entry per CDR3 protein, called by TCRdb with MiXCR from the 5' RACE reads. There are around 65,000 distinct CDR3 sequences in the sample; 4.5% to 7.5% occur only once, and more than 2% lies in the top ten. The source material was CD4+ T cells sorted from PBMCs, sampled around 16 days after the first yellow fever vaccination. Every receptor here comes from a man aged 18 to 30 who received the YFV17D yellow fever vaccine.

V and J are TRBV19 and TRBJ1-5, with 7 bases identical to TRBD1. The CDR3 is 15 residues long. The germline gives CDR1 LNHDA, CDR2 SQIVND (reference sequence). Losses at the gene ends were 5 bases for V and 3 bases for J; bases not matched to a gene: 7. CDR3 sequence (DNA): TGTGCCAGTAGTGAACAGGGGAGCGCCAATCAGCCCCAGCATTTT. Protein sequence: CASSEQGSANQPQHF.

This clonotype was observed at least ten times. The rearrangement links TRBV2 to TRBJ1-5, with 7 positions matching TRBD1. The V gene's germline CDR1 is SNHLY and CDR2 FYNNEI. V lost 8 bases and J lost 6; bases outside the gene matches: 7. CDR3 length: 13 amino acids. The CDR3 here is CASRDRVFQPQHF. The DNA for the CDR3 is TGTGCCAGCCGCGACAGGGTATTTCAGCCCCAGCATTTT.

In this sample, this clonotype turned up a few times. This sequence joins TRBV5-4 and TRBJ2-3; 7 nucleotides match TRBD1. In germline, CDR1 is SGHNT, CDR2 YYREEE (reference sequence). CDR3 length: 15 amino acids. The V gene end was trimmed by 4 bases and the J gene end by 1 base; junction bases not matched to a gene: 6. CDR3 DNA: TGTGCCAGCAGCATCTCCGGGACAGGCACAGATACGCAGTATTTT. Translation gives CASSISGTGTDTQYF.

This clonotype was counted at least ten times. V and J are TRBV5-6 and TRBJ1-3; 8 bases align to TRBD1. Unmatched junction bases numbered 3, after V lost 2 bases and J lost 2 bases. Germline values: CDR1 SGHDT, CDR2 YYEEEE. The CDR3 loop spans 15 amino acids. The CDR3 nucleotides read TGTGCCAGCAGCTTCGACAGGGGCCCTGGAAACACCATATATTTT. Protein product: CASSFDRGPGNTIYF.

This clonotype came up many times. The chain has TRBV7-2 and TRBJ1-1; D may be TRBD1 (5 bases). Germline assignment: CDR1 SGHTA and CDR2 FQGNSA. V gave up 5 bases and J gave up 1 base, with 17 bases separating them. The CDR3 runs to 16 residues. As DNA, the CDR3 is TGTGCCAGCAGCCCATACGCAGGGTCGGCGAACACTGAAGCTTTCTTT. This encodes CASSPYAGSANTEAFF.

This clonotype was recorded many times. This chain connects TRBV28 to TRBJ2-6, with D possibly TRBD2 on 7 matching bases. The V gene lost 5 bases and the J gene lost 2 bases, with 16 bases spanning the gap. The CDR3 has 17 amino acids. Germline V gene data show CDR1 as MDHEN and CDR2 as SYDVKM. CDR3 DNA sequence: TGTGCCAGCAGTCCCGCCCAGGGGAGGGCTGGGGCCAACGTCCTGACTTTC. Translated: CASSPAQGRAGANVLTF.

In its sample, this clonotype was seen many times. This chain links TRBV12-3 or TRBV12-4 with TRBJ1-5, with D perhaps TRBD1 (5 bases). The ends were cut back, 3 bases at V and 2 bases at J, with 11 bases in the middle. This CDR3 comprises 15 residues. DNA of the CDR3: TGTGCCAGCAGTTTCTCGCGGGGGGGCAATCAGCCCCAGCATTTT. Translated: CASSFSRGGNQPQHF.

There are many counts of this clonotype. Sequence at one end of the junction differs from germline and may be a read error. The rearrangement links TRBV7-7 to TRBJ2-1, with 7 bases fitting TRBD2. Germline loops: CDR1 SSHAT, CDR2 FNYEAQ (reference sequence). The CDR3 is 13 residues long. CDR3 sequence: CASSLRGDNEQFF. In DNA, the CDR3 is TGTGCTAGCAGCTTACGGGGGGACAATGAGCAGTTCTTC.

DNA of the CDR3: TGCAGCGTTGGAAACGGTGAGCAGTTCTTC. Amino acids: CSVGNGEQFF. The chain links TRBV29-1 to TRBJ2-1, with D uncertain. The CDR3 sequence is 10 residues long. Per the germline V gene, CDR1 is SQVTM and CDR2 is ANQGSEA. Trimming shortened V by 4 bases and J by 9 bases, and 7 bases separated the two germline ends.

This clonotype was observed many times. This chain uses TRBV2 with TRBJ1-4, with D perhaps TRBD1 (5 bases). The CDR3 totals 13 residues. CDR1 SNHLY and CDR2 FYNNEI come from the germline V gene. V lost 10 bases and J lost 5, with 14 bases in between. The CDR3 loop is CATSGTDNEKLFF. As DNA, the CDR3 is TGTGCCACCTCCGGGACGGACAATGAAAAACTGTTTTTT. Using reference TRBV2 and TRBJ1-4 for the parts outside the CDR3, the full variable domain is EPEVTQTPSHQVTQMGQEVILRCVPISNHLYFYWYRQILGQKVEFLVSFYNNEISEKSEIFDDQFSVERPDGSNFTLKIRSTKLEDSAMYFCATSGTDNEKLFFGSGTQLSVL.

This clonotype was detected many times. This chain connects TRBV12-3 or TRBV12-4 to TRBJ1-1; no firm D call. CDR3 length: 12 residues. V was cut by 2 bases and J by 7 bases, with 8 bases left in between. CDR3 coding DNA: TGTGCCAGCAGTTTATTTCTCGGTGAAGCTTTCTTT. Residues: CASSLFLGEAFF.

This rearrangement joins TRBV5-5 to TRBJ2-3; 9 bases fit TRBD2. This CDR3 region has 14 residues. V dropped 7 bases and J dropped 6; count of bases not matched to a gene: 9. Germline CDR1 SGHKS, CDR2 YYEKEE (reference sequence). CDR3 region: CASGPGLAGDTQYF. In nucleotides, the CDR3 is TGTGCCAGCGGCCCGGGACTAGCCGGGGATACGCAGTATTTT.

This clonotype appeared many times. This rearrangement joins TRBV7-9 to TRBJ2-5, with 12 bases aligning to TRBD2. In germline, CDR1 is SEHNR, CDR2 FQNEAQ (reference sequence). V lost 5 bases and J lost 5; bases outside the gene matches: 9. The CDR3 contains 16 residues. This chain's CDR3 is CASSTGLAGSGETQYF. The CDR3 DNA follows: TGTGCCAGCAGCACTGGACTAGCGGGGTCGGGTGAGACCCAGTACTTC.

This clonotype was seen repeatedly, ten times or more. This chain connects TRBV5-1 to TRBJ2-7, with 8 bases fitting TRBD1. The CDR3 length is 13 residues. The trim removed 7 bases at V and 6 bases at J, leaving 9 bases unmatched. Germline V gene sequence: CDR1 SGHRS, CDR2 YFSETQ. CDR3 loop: CASHGQGNLEQYF. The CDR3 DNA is TGCGCCAGCCACGGACAGGGAAATCTCGAGCAGTACTTC. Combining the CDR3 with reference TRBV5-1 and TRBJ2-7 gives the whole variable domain KAGVTQTPRYLIKTRGQQVTLSCSPISGHRSVSWYQQTPGQGLQFLFEYFSETQRNKGNFPGRFSGRQFSNSRSEMNVSTLELGDSALYLCASHGQGNLEQYFGPGTRLTVT.

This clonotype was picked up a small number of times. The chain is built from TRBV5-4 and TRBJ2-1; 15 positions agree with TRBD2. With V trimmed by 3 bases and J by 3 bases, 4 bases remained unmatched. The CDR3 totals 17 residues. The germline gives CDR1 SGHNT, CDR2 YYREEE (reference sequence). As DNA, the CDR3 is TGTGCCAGCAGCTGGACTAGCGGGGGGGCCGTCTACAATGAGCAGTTCTTC. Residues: CASSWTSGGAVYNEQFF.

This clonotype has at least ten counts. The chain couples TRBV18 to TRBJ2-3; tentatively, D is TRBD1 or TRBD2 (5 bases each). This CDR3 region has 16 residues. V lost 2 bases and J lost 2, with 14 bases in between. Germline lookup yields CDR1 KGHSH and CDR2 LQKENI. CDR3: CASSPVGPPITDTQYF. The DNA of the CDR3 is TGTGCCAGCTCACCAGTGGGACCCCCCATCACAGATACGCAGTATTTT.

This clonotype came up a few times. CDR3 in DNA: TGCAGTGCTAGAGGGTCCTCCTGGACCTCTGGGGCCAACGTCCTGACTTTC. This codes for CSARGSSWTSGANVLTF. The rearrangement uses TRBV20-1 and TRBJ2-6; D is undetermined. This CDR3 has 17 amino acids. V was pared by 1 base and J by 0 bases, with 13 bases between. CDR1 and CDR2 from the germline V gene are DFQATT and SNEGSKA (reference sequence).

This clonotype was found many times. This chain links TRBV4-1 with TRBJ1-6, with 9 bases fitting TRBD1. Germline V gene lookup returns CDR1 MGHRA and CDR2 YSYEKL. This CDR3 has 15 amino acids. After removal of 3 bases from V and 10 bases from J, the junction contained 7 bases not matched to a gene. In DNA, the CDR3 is TGCGCCAGCAGCCAGGGTGGACAGGGGTGGTCACCCCTCCACTTT. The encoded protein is CASSQGGQGWSPLHF.

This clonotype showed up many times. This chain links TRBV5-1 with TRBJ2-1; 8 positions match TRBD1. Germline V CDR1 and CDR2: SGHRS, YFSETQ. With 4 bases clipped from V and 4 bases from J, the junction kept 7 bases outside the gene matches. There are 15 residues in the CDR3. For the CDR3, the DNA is TGCGCCAGCAGCCCAGACAGGGGTTCATACAATGAGCAGTTCTTC. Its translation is CASSPDRGSYNEQFF.

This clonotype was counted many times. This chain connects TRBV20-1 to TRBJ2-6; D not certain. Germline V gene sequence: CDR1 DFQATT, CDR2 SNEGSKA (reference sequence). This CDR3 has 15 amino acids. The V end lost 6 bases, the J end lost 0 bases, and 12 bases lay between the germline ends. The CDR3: CSASRSHSGANVLTF. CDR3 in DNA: TGCAGTGCATCTCGCTCCCACTCTGGGGCCAACGTCCTGACTTTC.

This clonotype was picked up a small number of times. The CDR3 DNA sequence: TGTGCCAGCAGCTTGACTAGTGCAGGCGCAGATACGCAGTATTTT. Protein: CASSLTSAGADTQYF. This chain joins TRBV7-2 and TRBJ2-3, with D possibly TRBD2 on 6 matching bases. From germline, CDR1 is SGHTA and CDR2 FQGNSA. The V gene lost 3 bases and the J gene lost 4 bases, with 14 bases spanning the gap. The CDR3 length is 15 residues.

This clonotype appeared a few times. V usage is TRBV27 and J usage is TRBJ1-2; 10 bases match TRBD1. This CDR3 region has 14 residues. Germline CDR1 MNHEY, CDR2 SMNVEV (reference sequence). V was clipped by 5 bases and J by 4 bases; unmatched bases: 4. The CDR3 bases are TGTGCCAGCAGTACGGGACAGGGGATCTATGGCTACACCTTC. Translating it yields CASSTGQGIYGYTF.

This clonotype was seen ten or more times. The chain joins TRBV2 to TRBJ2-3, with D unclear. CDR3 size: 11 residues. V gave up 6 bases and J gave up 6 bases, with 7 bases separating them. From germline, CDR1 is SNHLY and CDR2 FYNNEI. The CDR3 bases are TGTGCCAGCAGCTACGTGGATACGCAGTATTTT. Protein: CASSYVDTQYF.

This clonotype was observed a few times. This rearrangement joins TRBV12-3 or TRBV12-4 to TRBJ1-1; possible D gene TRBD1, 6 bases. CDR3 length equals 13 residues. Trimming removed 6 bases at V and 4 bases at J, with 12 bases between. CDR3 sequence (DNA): TGTGCCAGCAGCCAACAGGGAATCACTGAAGCTTTCTTT. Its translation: CASSQQGITEAFF.

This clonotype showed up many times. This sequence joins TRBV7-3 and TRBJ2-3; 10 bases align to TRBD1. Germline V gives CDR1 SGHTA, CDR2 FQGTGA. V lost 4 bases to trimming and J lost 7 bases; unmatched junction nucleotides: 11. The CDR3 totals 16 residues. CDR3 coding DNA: TGTGCCAGCAGCTCCCCGGGAGGGACAGGGGTTAATACGCAGTATTTT. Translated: CASSSPGGTGVNTQYF.

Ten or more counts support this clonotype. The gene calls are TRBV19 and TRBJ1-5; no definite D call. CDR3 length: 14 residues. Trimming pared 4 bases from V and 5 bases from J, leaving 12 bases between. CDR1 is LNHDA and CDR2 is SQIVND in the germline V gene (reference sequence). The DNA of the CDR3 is TGTGCCAGTAGTAGTAAGGCAGCCCATCAGCCCCAGCATTTT. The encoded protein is CASSSKAAHQPQHF.

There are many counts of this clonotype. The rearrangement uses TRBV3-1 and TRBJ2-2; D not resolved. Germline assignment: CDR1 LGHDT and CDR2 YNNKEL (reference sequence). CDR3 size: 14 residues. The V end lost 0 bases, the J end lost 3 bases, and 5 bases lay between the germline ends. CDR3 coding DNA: TGTGCCAGCAGCCAAGACAGCCACACCGGGGAGCTGTTTTTT. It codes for CASSQDSHTGELFF.